The T cell receptor beta chain under discussion was sequenced for a study of T cells in Graves' hyperthyroidism and ophthalmopathy. TCR beta CDR3 region amplification was performed from RNA transcripts. First-round RT-PCR targeting the TCR CDR3 was performed with the HTBI primer set. Each CDR3 protein is one row after TCRdb ran MiXCR on the multiplex PCR reads. The repertoire holds hundreds of thousands of distinct CDR3 sequences, with 14% as singletons. In this sample, this clonotype turned up many times. The sequencing input was blood. The receptor's source is a young woman with Graves' hyperthyroidism that later progressed to Graves' ophthalmopathy.

This chain's CDR3 is CASTKHTEAFF. The CDR3 nucleotides are TGTGCCAGCACAAAACACACTGAAGCTTTCTTT. V is TRBV12-3 or TRBV12-4 and J is TRBJ1-1; unclear D gene. V was pared by 7 bases and J by 3 bases, with 6 bases between. This CDR3 comprises 11 residues.